Sequencing of this TCR beta chain was carried out in a study of CD8 T cells in Susac syndrome. After extraction with the RNeasy kit, about 0.5 to 1 ug of the RNA was reverse transcribed using random hexamers. Via MiXCR, TCRdb re-called the immunoSEQ multiplex PCR reads, giving one row per CDR3 protein. The data hold under 200,000 distinct CDR3 sequences, with 85% to 95% observed a single time. The germline V gene encodes CDR1 SGHTA and CDR2 FQGNSA. V was trimmed by 2 bases and J by 6 bases, leaving 8 bases between them. CDR3 length: 13 residues. Sequenced sample: CD4+ T cells from PBMCs. The chain employs TRBV7-2 and TRBJ2-1; D unresolved. The TCR comes from a human donor with Susac syndrome. DNA of the CDR3: TGTGCCAGCAGCTTATTCCCTGGCAATGAGCAGTTCTTC. The encoded protein is CASSLFPGNEQFF.